These 10 T cell receptor beta chains share one sample of origin, sequenced in a study of cytomegalovirus exposure and HLA in healthy donors. This PCR relied on a set of 60 Vbeta primers and 13 Jbeta primers. This table comes from immunoSEQ multiplex PCR, and its TCRdb copy is limited to in-frame clones, with some not included. The table lists around 97,000 clones, approximately 66% of them singletons. Sequencing was done on a sample of PBMCs. The receptor source for this set is a woman between 45 and 60 years old in good health and CMV-seronegative.

The chain is built from TRBV19 and TRBJ1-1; TRBD1 agrees at 9 bases. The trim removed 9 bases at V and 4 bases at J, leaving 12 bases unmatched. The V gene's germline CDR1 is LNHDA and CDR2 SQIVND (reference sequence). The CDR3 extends over 15 amino acids. CDR3 in DNA: TGTGCCAGGCCGGGACAGGGTTTCGGGAGCACTGAAGCTTTCTTT. It yields the protein CARPGQGFGSTEAFF.

The chain carries TRBV7-8 and TRBJ1-6, with a weak D call TRBD1 (6 bases). This CDR3 spans 13 amino acids. Trimming pared 5 bases from V and 8 bases from J, leaving 10 bases between. Germline CDR1 is SGHVS and CDR2 is FQNEAQ. The CDR3 DNA sequence: TGTGCCAGCAGCCACAGGGATTATTCACCCCTCCACTTT. Amino acids: CASSHRDYSPLHF.

This sequence joins TRBV7-2 and TRBJ2-7, with 7 bases aligning to TRBD2. This CDR3 has 15 residues. V was pared by 5 bases and J by 1 base, with 8 bases of the junction left unmatched. CDR1 is SGHTA and CDR2 is FQGNSA in the germline V gene. CDR3 coding DNA: TGTGCCAGCAGCCCTAGACTAGCTGAGTCCTACGAGCAGTACTTC. Encoded protein: CASSPRLAESYEQYF.

The chain recombines TRBV2 with TRBJ1-5; D is ambiguous. The CDR3 has 12 residues. Germline V lookup: CDR1 SNHLY, CDR2 FYNNEI. Trimming removed 3 bases at V and 7 bases at J, with 7 bases between. Here the CDR3 reads CASSEIGQPQHF. CDR3 nucleotide sequence: TGTGCCAGCAGTGAGATCGGGCAGCCCCAGCATTTT. The full variable domain, in which reference TRBV2 and TRBJ1-5 provide the parts outside the CDR3, is EPEVTQTPSHQVTQMGQEVILRCVPISNHLYFYWYRQILGQKVEFLVSFYNNEISEKSEIFDDQFSVERPDGSNFTLKIRSTKLEDSAMYFCASSEIGQPQHFGDGTRLSIL.

V usage is TRBV5-1 and J usage is TRBJ2-7; perhaps TRBD1 as D (6 bases). Trimming removed 4 bases from V and 3 bases from J, with 11 bases in between. The CDR3 is made up of 13 amino acids. CDR1 is SGHRS, CDR2 YFSETQ, per germline. CDR3: CASSGTGIYEQYF. The CDR3 DNA reads TGCGCCAGCAGCGGAACAGGGATCTACGAGCAGTACTTC.

V usage is TRBV19 and J usage is TRBJ2-7; 10 bases agree with TRBD1. Germline V gene lookup returns CDR1 LNHDA and CDR2 SQIVND (reference sequence). V was clipped by 5 bases and J by 3 bases; unmatched bases: 4. The length of the CDR3 is 14 residues. The DNA of the CDR3 is TGTGCCAGTAGTGTGGGACAGGGGAACTACGAGCAGTACTTC. Translated: CASSVGQGNYEQYF.

CDR3 DNA sequence: TGTGCCGGAGCGGTTCAGGACAGCCGCTATGGCTACACCTTC. Its protein is CAGAVQDSRYGYTF. The V gene is TRBV6-1, the J gene TRBJ1-2, with D possibly matching TRBD1 (6 bases). The CDR3 is 14 residues long. Trimming cost V 11 bases and J 4 bases, with 20 bases left between them. The germline V gene has CDR1 MNHNS and CDR2 SASEGT.

The chain uses TRBV5-1 and TRBJ2-7; 7 nucleotides align to TRBD2. The CDR3 has 13 residues. In germline, CDR1 is SGHRS, CDR2 YFSETQ. V was clipped by 7 bases and J by 0 bases; unmatched bases: 4. This chain's CDR3 is CASSSGSSYEQYF. As DNA, the CDR3 is TGCGCCAGCTCTAGCGGCAGCTCCTACGAGCAGTACTTC.

A few counts support this clone. The chain couples TRBV10-3 to TRBJ2-7; maybe TRBD2 (5 bases). The CDR3 contains 14 residues. Germline loops: CDR1 ENHRY, CDR2 SYGVKD. Trimming pared 3 bases from V and 3 bases from J, leaving 12 bases between. For the CDR3, the DNA is TGTGCCATCAGTGAAGGCTTCGGGGTCTACGAGCAGTACTTC. Its translation is CAISEGFGVYEQYF.

This clone was counted only a few times. The chain couples TRBV7-2 to TRBJ1-3, with TRBD1 matching 9 bases. Germline-derived CDR1 and CDR2 are SGHTA and FQGNSA. The CDR3 runs 18 residues. V dropped 5 bases and J dropped 2; count of bases not matched to a gene: 13. The CDR3 is CASSPAPYRGRAGNTIYF. The CDR3 DNA reads TGTGCCAGCAGCCCCGCCCCGTACAGGGGGCGAGCTGGAAACACCATATATTTT.